Here is one T cell receptor (beta chain) with its context. Its antigen remains unknown. These data belong to a study of T cell responses to AZD1222 COVID-19 vaccine. V dropped 2 bases and J dropped 7 bases, with 8 bases sitting between them. The CDR3 loop spans 12 amino acids. Per the germline V gene, CDR1 is SGHTA and CDR2 is FQGNSA. Study results and limitations: Sampling that yielded the repertoires occurred only after the peak T cell response. Seropositive AZD1222 recipients at baseline numbered only five to seven. Vaccination with two AZD1222 doses was followed by a rise in Spike-specific TCR breadth and depth.

Clones were read by immunoSEQ multiplex PCR, and TCRdb kept only the in-frame ones, dropping some. Counted here are over 150,000 clones, roughly nine tenths occurring once; the ten biggest clones make up around 1.5%. V is TRBV7-2 and J is TRBJ2-5, with D possibly matching TRBD1 (5 bases). The specimen was peripheral blood, collected on day 0 of AZD1222 vaccination. This TCR was sampled from an adult in good health. CDR3 sequence reads: CASSLTGLTQYF. CDR3 in DNA: TGTGCCAGCAGCTTAACAGGTCTGACCCAGTACTTC.